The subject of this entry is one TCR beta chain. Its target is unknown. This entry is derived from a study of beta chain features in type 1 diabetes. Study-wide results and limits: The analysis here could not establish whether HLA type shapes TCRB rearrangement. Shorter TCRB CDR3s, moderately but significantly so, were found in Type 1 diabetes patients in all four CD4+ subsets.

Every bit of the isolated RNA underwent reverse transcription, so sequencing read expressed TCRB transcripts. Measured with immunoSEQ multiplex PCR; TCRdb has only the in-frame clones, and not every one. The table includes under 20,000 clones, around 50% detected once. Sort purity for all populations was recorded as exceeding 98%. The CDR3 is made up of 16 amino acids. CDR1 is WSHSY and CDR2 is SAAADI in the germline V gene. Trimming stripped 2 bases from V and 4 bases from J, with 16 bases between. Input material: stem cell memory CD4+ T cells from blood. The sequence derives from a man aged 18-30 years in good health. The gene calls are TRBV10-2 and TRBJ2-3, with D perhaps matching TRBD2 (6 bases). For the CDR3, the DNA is TGCGCCAGCAGTGAGGGACCGGGAGTAACCGCAGATACGCAGTATTTT. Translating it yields CASSEGPGVTADTQYF.